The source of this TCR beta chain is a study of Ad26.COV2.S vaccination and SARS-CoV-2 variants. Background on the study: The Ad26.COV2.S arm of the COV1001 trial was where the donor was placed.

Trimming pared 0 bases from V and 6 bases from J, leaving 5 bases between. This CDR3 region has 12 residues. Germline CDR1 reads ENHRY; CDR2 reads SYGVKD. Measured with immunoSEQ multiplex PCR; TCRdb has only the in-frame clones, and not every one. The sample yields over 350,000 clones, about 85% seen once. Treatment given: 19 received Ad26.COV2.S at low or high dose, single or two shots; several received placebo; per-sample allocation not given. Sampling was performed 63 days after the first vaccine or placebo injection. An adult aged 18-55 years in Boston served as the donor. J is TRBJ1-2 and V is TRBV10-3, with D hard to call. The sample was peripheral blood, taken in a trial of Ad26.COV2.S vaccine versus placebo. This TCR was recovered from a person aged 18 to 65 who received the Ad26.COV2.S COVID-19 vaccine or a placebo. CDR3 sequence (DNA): TGTGCCATCAGTGAGTCAGGCGATGGCTACACCTTC. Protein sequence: CAISESGDGYTF.